This TCR beta chain comes out of a study of T-cell reconstitution after alpha-beta-depleted transplantation in children (dated by TCRdb to the mid-2010s). For context, the study as a whole: T-cell immune reconstitution after TCRalphabeta/CD19-depleted allogeneic hematopoietic cell transplantation in children was quantitatively tracked in the study by means of TCR repertoire profiling.

This clonotype was counted ten times or more. Its antigen is currently not known. No much larger clone is present one base from it, and per-base qualities are unavailable. Via the germline V gene, CDR1 is KGHDR and CDR2 SFDVKD. The germline ends are 15 bases apart after V is trimmed by 4 bases and J by 9 bases. The CDR3 covers 14 residues, taking in both the cysteine and the phenylalanine. Only the CDR3 DNA stays, 42 bases, in frame from base 1. The sample's treatment or condition, from its label and the paper: allogeneic hematopoietic cell transplantation with graft depleted of TCRalphabeta T cells and CD19 B cells. The children who served as transplant recipients had been given grafts of TCRalphabeta/CD19-depleted allogeneic hematopoietic cells. Receptors were amplified or captured by PCR. TCRdb shows the sequencer as Illumina HiSeq 2500. TCR libraries were prepared with molecular barcoding, using unique molecular identifiers to normalize TCRbeta repertoire quantification. TCRdb applied fastp at Q25 and MiXCR to the public reads, then kept only in-frame beta chains. All rows with the same CDR3 protein become a single entry with the most common DNA and genes. The sample table contains 45,000 or so distinct CDR3 sequences; only one count was recorded for under 60% of them. The ten largest make up around two fifths of the sample.

Results the study describes overall, beyond this receptor: The high TCRbeta diversity at day 60 in some patients was ascribed to recipient T cells and intrathymic progenitors that had survived conditioning. Hyperexpanded clone frequencies declined over subsequent months; after one year, T-cell counts and TCRbeta diversity were mostly attributed to newly produced T cells. About two months after transplant, the apparently early recovery of alphabetaT-cell counts reportedly depended on just several hundred clones that had expanded rapidly and came from non-depleted graft cells.

This receptor was identified in a boy less than two years old with SCID, due to receive a stem cell transplant. The rearranged chain carries TRBV24-1 and TRBJ2-1, and the D gene may be TRBD2, 5 bases matching. Here the sequenced sample was peripheral blood, taken before TCRalphabeta/CD19-depleted stem cell transplant. CDR3 region: CATSEDRSGREQFF. Here is the DNA: TGTGCCACCAGTGAGGATAGGAGCGGACGTGAGCAGTTCTTC.